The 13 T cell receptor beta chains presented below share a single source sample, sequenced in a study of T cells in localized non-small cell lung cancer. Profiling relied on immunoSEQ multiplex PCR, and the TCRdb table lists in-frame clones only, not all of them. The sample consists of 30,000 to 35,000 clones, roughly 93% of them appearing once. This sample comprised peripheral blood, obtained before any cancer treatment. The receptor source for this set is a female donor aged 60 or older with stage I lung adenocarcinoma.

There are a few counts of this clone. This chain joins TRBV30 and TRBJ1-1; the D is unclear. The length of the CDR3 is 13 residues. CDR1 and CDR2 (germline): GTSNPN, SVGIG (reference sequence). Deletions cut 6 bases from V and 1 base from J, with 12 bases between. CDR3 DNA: TGTGCCTGTAGTAAAACGGGGAACACTGAAGCTTTCTTT. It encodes CACSKTGNTEAFF.

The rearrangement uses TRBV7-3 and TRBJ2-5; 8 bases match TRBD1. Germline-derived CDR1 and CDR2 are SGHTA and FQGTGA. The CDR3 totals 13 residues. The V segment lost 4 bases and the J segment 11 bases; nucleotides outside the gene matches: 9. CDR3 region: CASSSAGTGEQYF. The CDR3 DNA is TGTGCCAGCAGCTCAGCCGGGACAGGTGAACAGTACTTC.

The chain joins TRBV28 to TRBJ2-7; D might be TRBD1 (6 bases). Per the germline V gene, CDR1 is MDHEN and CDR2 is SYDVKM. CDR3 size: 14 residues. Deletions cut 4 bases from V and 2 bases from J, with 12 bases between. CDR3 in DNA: TGTGCCAGCAGTTCCGGGACACCCACCTACGAGCAGTACTTC. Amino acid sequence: CASSSGTPTYEQYF.

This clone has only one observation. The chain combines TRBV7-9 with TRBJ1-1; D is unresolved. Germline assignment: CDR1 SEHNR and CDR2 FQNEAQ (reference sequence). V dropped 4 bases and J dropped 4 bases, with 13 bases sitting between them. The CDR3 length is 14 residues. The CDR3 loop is CASSSDVGGTEAFF. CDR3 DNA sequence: TGTGCCAGCAGCTCCGACGTAGGAGGCACTGAAGCTTTCTTT.

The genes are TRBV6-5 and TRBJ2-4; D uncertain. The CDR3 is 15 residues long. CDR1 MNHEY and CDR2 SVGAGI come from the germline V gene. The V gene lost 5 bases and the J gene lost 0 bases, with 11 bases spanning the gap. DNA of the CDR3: TGTGCCAGCAGTAGAGACGGGTTAGCCAAAAACATTCAGTACTTC. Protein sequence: CASSRDGLAKNIQYF.

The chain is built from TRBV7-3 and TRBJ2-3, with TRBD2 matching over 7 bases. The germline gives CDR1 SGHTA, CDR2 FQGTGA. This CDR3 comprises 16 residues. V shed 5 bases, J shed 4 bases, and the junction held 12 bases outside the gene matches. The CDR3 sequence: CASSNGNRGSPDTQYF. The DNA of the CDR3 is TGTGCCAGCAGCAACGGCAACCGCGGGAGCCCAGATACGCAGTATTTT.

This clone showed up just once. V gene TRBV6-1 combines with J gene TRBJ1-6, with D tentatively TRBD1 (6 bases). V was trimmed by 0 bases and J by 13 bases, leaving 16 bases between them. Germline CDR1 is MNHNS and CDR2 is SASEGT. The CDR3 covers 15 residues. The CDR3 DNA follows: TGTGCCAGCAGTGAAGCGCCCCAGGGGCGAAGTCCCCTCCACTTT. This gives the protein CASSEAPQGRSPLHF.

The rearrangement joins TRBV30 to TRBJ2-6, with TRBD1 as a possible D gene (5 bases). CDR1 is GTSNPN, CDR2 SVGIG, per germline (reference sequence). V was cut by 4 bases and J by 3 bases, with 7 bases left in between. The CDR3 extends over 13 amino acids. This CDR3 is CAWTRGGANVLTF. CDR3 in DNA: TGTGCCTGGACTAGGGGTGGGGCCAACGTCCTGACTTTC. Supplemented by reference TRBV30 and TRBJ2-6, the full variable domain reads SQTIHQWPATLVQPVGSPLSLECTVEGTSNPNLYWYRQAAGRGLQLLFYSVGIGQISSEVPQNLSASRPQDRQFILSSKKLLLSDSGFYLCAWTRGGANVLTFGAGSRLTVL.

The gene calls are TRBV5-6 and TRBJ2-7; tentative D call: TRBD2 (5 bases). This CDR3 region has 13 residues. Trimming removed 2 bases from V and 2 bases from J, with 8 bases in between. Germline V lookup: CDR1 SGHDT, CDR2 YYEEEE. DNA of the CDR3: TGTGCCAGCAGCTTCGGGGAAACCTACGAGCAGTACGTC. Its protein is CASSFGETYEQYV.

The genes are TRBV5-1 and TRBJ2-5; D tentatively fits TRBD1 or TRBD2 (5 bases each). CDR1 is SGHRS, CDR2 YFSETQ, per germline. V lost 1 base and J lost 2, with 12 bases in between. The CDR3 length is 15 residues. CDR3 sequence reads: CASSLTPWGQETQYF. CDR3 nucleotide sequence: TGCGCCAGCAGCTTGACCCCCTGGGGGCAAGAGACCCAGTACTTC.

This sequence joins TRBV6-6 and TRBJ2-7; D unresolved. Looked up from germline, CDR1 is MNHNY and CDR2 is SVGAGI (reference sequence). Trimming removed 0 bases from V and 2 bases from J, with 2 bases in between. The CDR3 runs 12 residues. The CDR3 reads CASSYSAYEQYV. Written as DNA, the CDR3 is TGTGCCAGCAGTTACTCCGCCTACGAGCAGTACGTC.

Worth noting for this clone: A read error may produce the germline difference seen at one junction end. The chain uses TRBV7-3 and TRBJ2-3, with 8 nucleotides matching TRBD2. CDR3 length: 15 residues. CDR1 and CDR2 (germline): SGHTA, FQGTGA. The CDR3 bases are TGTGCCAGCAGTTTAAGCGGGAGAAGCACAGATACGCAGTATTTT. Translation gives CASSLSGRSTDTQYF.

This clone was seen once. For the CDR3, the DNA is TGTGCCAGCAGCTTGGGTGGAGCTTACAATGAGCAGTTCTTC. It is translated as CASSLGGAYNEQFF. The V call is TRBV5-4, the J call TRBJ2-1; no firm D call. Per germline, CDR1 SGHNT and CDR2 YYREEE (reference sequence). The CDR3 runs to 14 residues. Trimming removed 0 bases at V and 4 bases at J, with 8 bases between.